These 10 T cell receptor beta chains came from one sample sequenced in a study of Ad26.COV2.S vaccination and SARS-CoV-2 variants. The method was immunoSEQ multiplex PCR; TCRdb's version includes in-frame clones alone and lacks a portion of them. Of some 460,000 clones in the sample, nearly 90% are singletons; the top ten hold about 1.5%. The treatment was: 15 to 20 received Ad26.COV2.S at low or high dose, single or two shots; roughly 5 received placebo; per-sample allocation not given. Sample collection was performed on day 63 after the first vaccine or placebo injection. Material: peripheral blood, obtained in a trial of Ad26.COV2.S vaccine versus placebo. The source of these receptors is a person aged 18-65 years who received the Ad26.COV2.S COVID-19 vaccine or a placebo.

In this sample, this clone turned up once. This sequence joins TRBV2 and TRBJ1-1; D remains ambiguous. Trimming took 4 bases from V and 1 from J, leaving 7 bases between them. This CDR3 is 13 amino acids long. The germline CDR1 and CDR2 sequences are SNHLY and FYNNEI. The DNA for the CDR3 is TGTGCCAGCAGTGGGTGGTGGAACACTGAAGCTTTCTTT. The encoded protein is CASSGWWNTEAFF.

The chain recombines TRBV7-9 with TRBJ1-4; no reliable D call. The CDR3 is 19 residues long. Trimming removed 3 bases at V and 6 bases at J, with 26 bases between. In germline, CDR1 is SEHNR, CDR2 FQNEAQ (reference sequence). In DNA, the CDR3 is TGTGCCAGCAGCTTCCCGCGTAGGCAGGCGAACTATTGGGATGAAAAACTGTTTTTT. This codes for CASSFPRRQANYWDEKLFF.

This clone has a handful of counts. The genes are TRBV28 and TRBJ1-3; no reliable D call. V shed 7 bases and J shed 4 bases, with 5 bases lying between them. CDR3 length: 11 residues. The germline V gene encodes CDR1 MDHEN and CDR2 SYDVKM. CDR3 DNA: TGTGCCAGCACCCCGGGAAACACCATATATTTT. It yields the protein CASTPGNTIYF.

This rearrangement joins TRBV28 to TRBJ1-2; D call uncertain. Germline V gene sequence: CDR1 MDHEN, CDR2 SYDVKM. Trimming took off 8 bases at V and 5 bases at J, with 9 bases between the two ends. This CDR3 is built from 11 residues. CDR3 bases: TGTGCCAGCTCGCGGGGTTATGGCTACACCTTC. It specifies CASSRGYGYTF.

The genes are TRBV18 and TRBJ2-3; 10 nucleotides match TRBD2. Germline trimming cut 1 base from V and 2 bases from J; bases unmatched to any gene: 9. The germline gives CDR1 KGHSH, CDR2 LQKENI. The CDR3 length is 18 residues. The CDR3 reads CASSPRSPAGGTTDTQYF. The CDR3 DNA follows: TGTGCCAGCTCACCACGGAGTCCAGCGGGAGGGACCACAGATACGCAGTATTTT.

The V call is TRBV7-3, the J call TRBJ2-7, with 7 bases that match TRBD1. The CDR3 spans 13 residues. The V and J ends lost 5 bases and 4 bases, in that order; junction bases with no gene match: 5. The germline CDR1 and CDR2 sequences are SGHTA and FQGTGA. In DNA form, the CDR3 reads TGTGCCAGCAGCCCCGGACAGGAGTACGAGCAGTACTTC. As protein: CASSPGQEYEQYF. Full variable domain (outside the CDR3, taken from reference TRBV7-3 and TRBJ2-7): GAGVSQTPSNKVTEKGKYVELRCDPISGHTALYWYRQSLGQGPEFLIYFQGTGAADDSGLPNDRFFAVRPEGSVSTLKIQRTERGDSAVYLCASSPGQEYEQYFGPGTRLTVT.

The CDR3 DNA sequence: TGCAGCGCTATTACCCAGCAGAGTTACCAAGAGACCCAGTACTTC. It translates to CSAITQQSYQETQYF. The genes are TRBV29-1 and TRBJ2-5; D is unresolved. The germline CDR1 and CDR2 sequences are SQVTM and ANQGSEA. This CDR3 has 15 amino acids. Trimming removed 7 bases from V and 0 bases from J, with 18 bases in between.

The chain has TRBV30 and TRBJ2-2, with D unresolved. Looked up from germline, CDR1 is GTSNPN and CDR2 is SVGIG (reference sequence). The CDR3 runs 15 residues. V was shortened by 0 bases and J by 0 bases, with 8 bases between the two germline ends. The DNA of the CDR3 is TGTGCCTGGAGTGTAGGTCACCCGAACACCGGGGAGCTGTTTTTT. Protein product: CAWSVGHPNTGELFF. Supplemented by reference TRBV30 and TRBJ2-2, the full variable domain reads SQTIHQWPATLVQPVGSPLSLECTVEGTSNPNLYWYRQAAGRGLQLLFYSVGIGQISSEVPQNLSASRPQDRQFILSSKKLLLSDSGFYLCAWSVGHPNTGELFFGEGSRLTVL.

This chain connects TRBV6-1 to TRBJ2-2; D remains unclear. The germline V gene encodes CDR1 MNHNS and CDR2 SASEGT. CDR3 size: 14 residues. V shed 2 bases and J shed 6 bases, with 10 bases lying between them. The CDR3 loop is CASSEYVGPGELFF. The DNA of the CDR3 is TGTGCCAGCAGTGAATATGTCGGGCCCGGGGAGCTGTTTTTT.

The chain joins TRBV10-3 to TRBJ1-4, with TRBD1 matching 9 bases. Germline V gene sequence: CDR1 ENHRY, CDR2 SYGVKD. The CDR3 sequence is 14 residues long. V was clipped by 6 bases and J by 10 bases; unmatched bases: 9. The CDR3 sequence: CAISPGQGLGKLFF. The CDR3 DNA sequence: TGTGCCATCAGCCCGGGACAGGGTCTAGGAAAACTGTTTTTT.